These T cell receptor beta chains were read from a single sample in a study of blood T cell repertoires in COVID-19. The assay was immunoSEQ multiplex PCR, and TCRdb's table has in-frame clones only and misses some. The data contain roughly 7,000 clones, 86% of them singletons. Input material: peripheral blood. These receptors were collected from a human donor with active COVID-19. The donor label of this sample is uncertain. Each CDR3 is given with its conserved first and last residue. A D gene is named only where the DNA matches it firmly. Size values are once, few and many counts, or a class for expanded clones, and some rows have none.

clone size,J gene,D gene,V gene,CDR3 protein,CDR3 DNA
-,TRBJ1-4,TRBD1,TRBV2,CASSVDRGEKLFF,TGTGCCAGCAGTGTTGACAGGGGCGAAAAACTGTTTTTT
once,TRBJ2-7,-,TRBV2,CASSDLSEQYF,TGTGCCAGCAGTGACCTCTCCGAGCAGTACTTC
-,TRBJ2-1,TRBD2,TRBV28,CASSSLLSHSKREGSYNEQFF,TGTGCCAGCAGTTCCCTCTTATCCCACTCAAAGCGGGAGGGCTCCTACAATGAGCAGTTCTTC
-,TRBJ1-6,-,TRBV28,CASSIGGTSSYNSPLHF,TGTGCCAGCAGCATAGGAGGGACTAGCTCCTATAATTCACCCCTCCACTTT
-,TRBJ1-2,-,TRBV30,CAWRNGLDYTF,TGTGCCTGGAGGAACGGACTAGACTACACCTTC
-,TRBJ2-5,-,TRBV2,CASRSTGTRETQYF,TGTGCCAGCAGGTCCACCGGGACACGGGAGACCCAGTACTTC
-,TRBJ1-4,-,TRBV7-9,CASSLAEATNEKLFF,TGTGCCAGCAGCTTAGCGGAGGCAACTAATGAAAAACTGTTTTTT
-,TRBJ2-5,TRBD1,TRBV6-6,CASSYRSTGLETQYF,TGTGCCAGCAGTTACCGTTCGACAGGGTTGGAGACCCAGTACTTC
-,TRBJ1-3,-,TRBV5-5,CASSSGYGNTIYF,TGTGCCAGCAGCTCGGGGTATGGAAACACCATATATTTT
-,TRBJ2-5,-,TRBV24-1,CATGGDDRGRETQYF,TGTGCCACCGGGGGGGATGACAGGGGAAGAGAGACCCAGTACTTC
-,TRBJ2-1,TRBD1,TRBV5-1,CASSTGQGLNNEQFF,TGCGCCAGCAGCACGGGACAGGGACTAAACAATGAGCAGTTCTTC
few,TRBJ1-5,-,TRBV5-8,CASSSLGGALQPQHF,TGTGCCAGCAGCTCTCTGGGGGGGGCTCTTCAGCCCCAGCATTTT
few,TRBJ2-3,-,TRBV18,CASSPQGNTDTQYF,TGTGCCAGCTCACCACAGGGGAACACAGATACGCAGTATTTT
-,TRBJ2-1,TRBD2,TRBV5-1,CASSPGTSGSDEQFF,TGCGCCAGCAGCCCCGGGACTAGCGGGAGTGATGAGCAGTTCTTC
-,TRBJ1-2,-,TRBV2,CASSEAPGNYGYTF,TGTGCCAGCAGTGAAGCCCCAGGGAACTATGGCTACACCTTC
-,TRBJ2-1,TRBD1,TRBV28,CATGAYNEQFF,TGTGCTACAGGGGCCTACAATGAGCAGTTCTTC
-,TRBJ2-7,TRBD1,TRBV20-1,CSAWGQYEQYF,TGCAGTGCTTGGGGACAGTACGAGCAGTACTTC
-,TRBJ2-2,TRBD1,TRBV6-6,CASSPGQGYTGELFF,TGTGCCAGCAGTCCGGGACAGGGATACACCGGGGAGCTGTTTTTT
few,TRBJ2-7,TRBD2,TRBV7-9,CASSLAAGAHSYEQYF,TGTGCCAGCAGCTTAGCAGCGGGAGCCCATTCCTACGAGCAGTACTTC
-,TRBJ1-5,-,TRBV11-2,CASSLDPGSNQPQHF,TGTGCCAGCAGCTTAGATCCGGGGAGCAATCAGCCCCAGCATTTT
-,TRBJ2-4,-,TRBV30,CAWRRGRVAKNIQYF,TGTGCCTGGAGACGAGGTAGAGTGGCCAAAAACATTCAGTACTTC
-,TRBJ2-3,TRBD1,TRBV7-8,CASSLENRGGTDTQYF,TGTGCCAGCAGCTTAGAAAACAGGGGGGGCACAGATACGCAGTATTTT
-,TRBJ2-7,TRBD1,TRBV4-3,CASSPMTGTYEQYF,TGCGCCAGCAGCCCGATGACAGGGACCTACGAGCAGTACTTC
-,TRBJ2-1,TRBD2,TRBV20-1,CSANDGGAYNEQFF,TGCAGTGCTAATGACGGGGGGGCCTACAATGAGCAGTTCTTC
-,TRBJ2-2,-,TRBV9,CASSVSPLVPGELFF,TGTGCCAGCAGCGTAAGCCCTTTGGTGCCCGGGGAGCTGTTTTTT
-,TRBJ1-6,TRBD1,TRBV4-2,CASSQITGGRAGPGAPLHF,TGTGCCAGCAGCCAAATAACAGGGGGCCGGGCCGGGCCAGGGGCACCCCTCCACTTT
-,TRBJ2-3,TRBD1,TRBV2,CASSWSGTGGLDTQYF,TGTGCCAGCAGTTGGTCCGGGACAGGGGGCCTAGATACGCAGTATTTT
-,TRBJ2-3,-,TRBV28,CASSSSNTDTQYF,TGTGCCAGCAGTTCTAGTAACACAGATACGCAGTATTTT
-,TRBJ2-3,-,TRBV16,CASSQSGGFTSTDTQYF,TGTGCCAGCAGCCAATCCGGCGGTTTTACTAGCACAGATACGCAGTATTTT
-,TRBJ1-1,-,TRBV19,CASSIRQGNTEAFF,TGTGCCAGTAGTATCAGGCAAGGGAACACTGAAGCTTTCTTT